This entry lists 7 T cell receptor beta chains sequenced from one sample in a study of PD-1 blockade in classical Hodgkin lymphoma. Profiled with immunoSEQ multiplex PCR; TCRdb holds only in-frame clones, not every one. The sample yields about 90,000 clones, 83% seen once. This sample's time point: cycle 4 day 1 (C4D1), after more than five weeks of nivolumab. Patients all relapsed after autologous stem cell transplantation, and there was variation in brentuximab vedotin exposure. Sample: peripheral blood mononuclear cells (PBMCs), taken before the fourth cycle of nivolumab. The receptor source for this set is a human donor with classical Hodgkin lymphoma.

V is TRBV5-1 and J is TRBJ2-3; 8 bases map to TRBD2. CDR1 is SGHRS, CDR2 YFSETQ, per germline. Unmatched junction bases numbered 5, after V lost 4 bases and J lost 4 bases. CDR3 length: 14 residues. The CDR3 DNA follows: TGCGCCAGCAGCCCGAGCGGGAGAGCAGATACGCAGTATTTT. Amino acids: CASSPSGRADTQYF.

The J gene is TRBJ2-1, the V gene TRBV11-3; tentatively, D is TRBD2 (5 bases). The CDR3 has 13 amino acids. The germline V gene encodes CDR1 SGHNT and CDR2 YENEEA. V was shortened by 3 bases and J by 9 bases, with 12 bases between the two germline ends. CDR3 nucleotides: TGTGCCAGCAGCTTCGCAGGAGGATTTGAGCAGTTCTTC. This translates into CASSFAGGFEQFF.

The V call is TRBV28, the J call TRBJ2-5; maybe TRBD2 (6 bases). CDR1 MDHEN and CDR2 SYDVKM come from the germline V gene. The CDR3 loop spans 16 amino acids. V shed 3 bases and J shed 5 bases, with 19 bases lying between them. CDR3 in amino acids: CASSFHTGGAEETQYF. The CDR3 bases are TGTGCCAGCAGTTTCCATACAGGAGGGGCGGAGGAGACCCAGTACTTC.

This clone was observed a single time. The chain joins TRBV19 to TRBJ1-2, with D possibly being TRBD1 (5 bases). V lost 1 base and J 13 bases, leaving 13 bases between the germline ends. Germline V gene lookup returns CDR1 LNHDA and CDR2 SQIVND (reference sequence). The CDR3 has 12 residues. The CDR3 region has the DNA TGTGCCAGTAGTATAGCAGATGGGGCTGGCACCTTC. This gives the protein CASSIADGAGTF.

This clone came up a few times. The J gene is TRBJ2-2, the V gene TRBV7-3; the match to TRBD2 covers 8 bases. The CDR3 consists of 16 residues. Germline CDR1 and CDR2: SGHTA and FQGTGA. V shed 5 bases, J shed 0 bases, and the junction held 5 bases outside the gene matches. CDR3 amino acids: CASSRSGTSNTGELFF. The CDR3 bases are TGTGCCAGCAGCCGTAGCGGGACTTCGAACACCGGGGAGCTGTTTTTT.

As concerns this clone: This specimen includes other DNA sequences encoding the same CDR3. J is TRBJ2-2 and V is TRBV2, with D perhaps matching TRBD1 (6 bases). CDR1 and CDR2 (germline): SNHLY, FYNNEI. Trimming cost V 6 bases and J 1 base, with 6 bases left between them. The CDR3 spans 13 residues. CDR3 region: CASRGQNTGELFF. The CDR3 DNA sequence: TGTGCCAGCAGGGGACAGAACACCGGGGAGCTGTTTTTT.

The rearrangement joins TRBV7-8 to TRBJ2-1; TRBD2 matches at 11 bases. Germline V gene lookup returns CDR1 SGHVS and CDR2 FQNEAQ. The CDR3 spans 15 residues. The V and J ends lost 5 bases and 6 bases, in that order; junction bases with no gene match: 6. The CDR3 DNA reads TGTGCCAGCAGCACTACTAGCGGGAGAACCAATGAGCAGTTCTTC. It is translated as CASSTTSGRTNEQFF.